These T cell receptor beta chains were read from a single sample in a study of human T cells and chemical hapten exposure. TCRdb reprocessed the RACE reads via MiXCR and lists one record per CDR3 protein. This repertoire shows about 82,000 distinct CDR3 sequences, approximately 6.6% found once; its top ten account for 1.3%. The sequencing used whole blood, collected in connection with sensitization to the hapten diphenylcyclopropenone (DPC). The receptors derive from a woman in her 30s with alopecia areata. Some clones in this sample may be carry-over from other donors' samples. The CDR3 runs from the conserved cysteine through the conserved F or W. The order of the fields is V gene, D gene, J gene, clone size, CDR3 DNA, CDR3 protein. A D gene is named only where the DNA matches it firmly. The size of a clone is reported for some rows only, either as once, few or many, or as a class for expanded clones.

TRBV29-1	TRBD1	TRBJ1-2	many	TGCAGCGTTGATGGGACAGGGAATAAGAAATTCAGTGGCTACACCTTC	CSVDGTGNKKFSGYTF
TRBV20-1	NA	TRBJ2-7	many	TGCAGTGCTCGACAATATACCTACGAGCAGTACTTC	CSARQYTYEQYF
TRBV18	NA	TRBJ1-5	many	TGTGCCAGCTCACGTGGGACCAATCAGCCCCAGCATTTT	CASSRGTNQPQHF
TRBV12-3/TRBV12-4	NA	TRBJ2-1	many	TGTGCCAGCACTGGTATCCCACGTGAGCAGTTCTTC	CASTGIPREQFF
TRBV7-8	NA	TRBJ2-7	few	TGTGCCAGCAAGACGACAGCATCCACCTACGAGCAGTACTTC	CASKTTASTYEQYF
TRBV3-1	NA	TRBJ1-5	NA	TGTGCCAGCAGCCAAGATTGGGGGGGGCAGCCCCAGAATTTT	CASSQDWGGQPQNF
TRBV7-2	NA	TRBJ2-1	few	TGTGCCAGCAGCTTAGCCAAAGGGAGCGGGGTAGGGGGCAATGAGCAGTTCTTC	CASSLAKGSGVGGNEQFF
TRBV19	TRBD1	TRBJ2-3	many	TGTGCCAGTACTGAAACAGGGGGAGATACGCAGTATTTT	CASTETGGDTQYF
TRBV19	NA	TRBJ1-6	few	TGTGCCAGTAGTTATTTGGGGGATTCACCCCTCCACTTT	CASSYLGDSPLHF
TRBV3-1	NA	TRBJ1-1	NA	TGTGCCAGCAGCCCTTATGGGACCCCGAACACTGAAGCTTTCTTT	CASSPYGTPNTEAFF
TRBV29-1	NA	TRBJ1-2	few	TGCAGCGTTGAAGATCAGGGTGGAGGCTATGGCTACACCTTC	CSVEDQGGGYGYTF
TRBV6-2/TRBV6-3	NA	TRBJ2-1	few	TGTGCCAGCAGTCGATCGGACAATGAGTTCTTC	CASSRSDNEFF
TRBV20-1	TRBD1	TRBJ1-2	few	TGCAGTGCTAGGGGGACAGGGGGAAACTATGGCTACACCTTC	CSARGTGGNYGYTF
TRBV5-6	TRBD1	TRBJ1-1	many	TGTGCCAGCACCAGACAGGGGTGGTACACTGAAGCTTTCTTT	CASTRQGWYTEAFF
TRBV6-5	NA	TRBJ1-1	NA	TGTGCCAGCAGTAAGGGCTCGGGCACTGAAGCTTTCTTT	CASSKGSGTEAFF
TRBV29-1	TRBD1	TRBJ1-5	NA	TGCAGCGTCGGACAGGGTACAAATCAGCCCCAGCATTTT	CSVGQGTNQPQHF
TRBV13	NA	TRBJ2-3	many	TGTGCCAGCAGCTCGAGGGAAGATACGCAGTATTTT	CASSSREDTQYF
TRBV20-1	NA	TRBJ1-2	many	TGCAGTGCTAGAGATGCCAGGAACTATGGCTACACCTTC	CSARDARNYGYTF